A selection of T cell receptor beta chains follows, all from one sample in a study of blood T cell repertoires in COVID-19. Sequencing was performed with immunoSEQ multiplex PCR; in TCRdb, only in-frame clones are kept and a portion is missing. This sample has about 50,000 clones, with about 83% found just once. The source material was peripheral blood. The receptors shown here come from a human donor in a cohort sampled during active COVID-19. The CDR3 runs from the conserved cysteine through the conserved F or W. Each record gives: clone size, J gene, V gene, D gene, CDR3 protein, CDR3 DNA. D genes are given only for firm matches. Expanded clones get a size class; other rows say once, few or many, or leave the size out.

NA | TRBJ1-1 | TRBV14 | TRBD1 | CASSLGTGTVTFF | TGTGCCAGCAGCCTGGGGACAGGGACGGTGACTTTCTTT
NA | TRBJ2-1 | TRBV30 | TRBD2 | CAWSPPAGGYEQFF | TGTGCCTGGAGTCCACCAGCGGGGGGTTATGAGCAGTTCTTC
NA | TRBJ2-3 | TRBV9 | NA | CASSVVLGGGVTDTQYF | TGTGCCAGCAGCGTAGTCCTTGGAGGGGGCGTCACAGATACGCAGTATTTT
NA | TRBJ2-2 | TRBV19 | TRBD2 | CASTSLRTSGVTGELFF | TGTGCCAGTACTTCCCTCCGGACTAGCGGGGTTACCGGGGAGCTGTTTTTT
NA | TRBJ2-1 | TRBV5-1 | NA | CASNGQKSEQFF | TGCGCCTCAAACGGACAGAAAAGTGAGCAGTTCTTC
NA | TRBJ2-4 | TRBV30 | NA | CAWSVGGAFNIQYF | TGTGCCTGGAGTGTAGGGGGAGCCTTCAACATTCAGTACTTC
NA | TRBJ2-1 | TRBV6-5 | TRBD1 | CASTRDRGYNEQFF | TGTGCCAGCACCCGGGACAGGGGATACAATGAGCAGTTCTTC
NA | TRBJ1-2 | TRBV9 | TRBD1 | CASSVAGTAIDYTF | TGTGCCAGCAGCGTAGCCGGGACAGCCATTGACTACACCTTC
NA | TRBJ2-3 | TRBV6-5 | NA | CANSRGQDTDTQYF | TGTGCCAACAGCCGAGGGCAGGACACAGATACGCAGTATTTT
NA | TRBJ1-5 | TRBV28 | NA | CASIPFFNQPQHF | TGTGCCAGCATCCCCTTCTTCAATCAGCCCCAGCATTTT
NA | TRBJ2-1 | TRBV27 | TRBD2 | CASSPTPPSGGAEVEQFF | TGTGCCAGCAGTCCAACCCCCCCCTCCGGGGGGGCGGAGGTTGAGCAGTTCTTC
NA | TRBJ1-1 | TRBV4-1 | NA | CASSQVRRRGEAFF | TGCGCCAGCAGCCAAGTCCGTCGGAGAGGTGAAGCTTTCTTT
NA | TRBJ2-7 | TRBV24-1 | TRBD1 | CATSDTTGRYEQYF | TGTGCCACCAGTGATACGACAGGGCGCTACGAGCAGTACTTC
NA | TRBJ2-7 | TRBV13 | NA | CASSISQGWGVYEQYF | TGTGCCAGCAGCATATCCCAGGGGTGGGGCGTCTACGAGCAGTACTTC
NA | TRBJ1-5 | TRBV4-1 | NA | CASSQTGTRGPQHF | TGCGCCAGCAGCCAAACAGGAACAAGGGGGCCCCAGCATTTT
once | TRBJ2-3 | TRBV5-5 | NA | CASSLIQGGTDTQYF | TGTGCCAGCAGCTTAATCCAGGGGGGAACAGATACGCAGTATTTT
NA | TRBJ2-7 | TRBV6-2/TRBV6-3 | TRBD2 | CASSYVRGGEQYF | TGTGCCAGCAGTTACGTCCGGGGGGGCGAGCAGTACTTC
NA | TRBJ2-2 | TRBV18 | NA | CASSPRQGVNTGELFF | TGTGCCAGCTCACCGCGGCAAGGGGTTAACACCGGGGAGCTGTTTTTT
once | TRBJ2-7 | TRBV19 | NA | CASSIGHGSRDEQYF | TGTGCCAGTAGTATAGGGCACGGCAGCAGGGACGAGCAGTACTTC
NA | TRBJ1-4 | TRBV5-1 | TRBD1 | CASSWDSGKLFF | TGCGCCAGCAGCTGGGACAGCGGAAAACTGTTTTTT
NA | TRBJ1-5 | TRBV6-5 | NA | CASSRKAGYGQPQHF | TGTGCCAGCAGCAGAAAGGCGGGGTACGGTCAGCCCCAGCATTTT
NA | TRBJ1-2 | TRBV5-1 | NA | CASSPEGGIYGYTF | TGCGCCAGCAGCCCCGAGGGGGGGATCTATGGCTACACCTTC
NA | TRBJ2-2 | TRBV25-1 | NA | CASRGAGQLTGELFF | TGTGCCAGCAGGGGGGCGGGCCAACTCACCGGGGAGCTGTTTTTT
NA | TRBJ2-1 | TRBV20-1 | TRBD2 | CSASARGGAALDEQFF | TGCAGTGCTAGTGCCCGCGGGGGGGCCGCACTTGATGAGCAGTTCTTC
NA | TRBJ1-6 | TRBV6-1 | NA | CASSDGAGNSPLHF | TGTGCCAGCAGTGATGGGGCAGGCAATTCACCCCTCCACTTT
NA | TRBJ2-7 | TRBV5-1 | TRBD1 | CASSPRGPEDYEQYF | TGCGCCAGCAGCCCCAGGGGGCCAGAGGATTACGAGCAGTACTTC
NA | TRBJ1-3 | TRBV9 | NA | CASSVTLGGAGNTIYF | TGTGCCAGCAGCGTAACACTCGGGGGGGCTGGAAACACCATATATTTT
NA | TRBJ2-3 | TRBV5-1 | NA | CASSKDYQATDTQYF | TGCGCCAGCAGCAAGGACTACCAAGCCACAGATACGCAGTATTTT
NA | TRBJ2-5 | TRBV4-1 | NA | CASSQGSASREETQYF | TGCGCCAGCAGCCAAGGGAGCGCTAGCCGTGAAGAGACCCAGTACTTC
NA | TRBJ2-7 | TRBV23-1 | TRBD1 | CASSQPDRDYEQYF | TGCGCCAGCAGTCAACCGGACAGGGACTACGAGCAGTACTTC
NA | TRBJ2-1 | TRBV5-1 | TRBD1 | CASSLRRQGDLIQYNEQFF | TGCGCCAGCAGCTTGCGGAGACAGGGGGATCTTATTCAATACAATGAGCAGTTCTTC
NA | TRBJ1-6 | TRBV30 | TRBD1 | CAWDRGLTNNSPLHF | TGTGCCTGGGACAGGGGGTTAACAAATAATTCACCCCTCCACTTT